Below, one TCR beta chain is given with its context. This sample stems from a study of beta chain features in type 1 diabetes. Expressed TCRB transcripts were sequenced because the entire RNA isolate underwent reverse transcription. Here immunoSEQ multiplex PCR was the method, and the copy in TCRdb shows in-frame clones only, minus some. This sample has 810,000 or so clones, with roughly 16% found just once. J lost 4 bases, V lost 9 bases, and 20 bases had no gene match. CDR1 is SGHRS, CDR2 YFSETQ, per germline. CDR3 length: 17 amino acids. Heparinised blood was drawn once per donor, averaging roughly 120 mL.

The chain has TRBV5-1 and TRBJ2-5, with TRBD2 matching over 8 bases. This receptor was taken from a woman aged 18-35 years in good health. Sequenced material: naive CD4+ T cells from blood. In nucleotides, the CDR3 is TGCGCCACCCGGGCGAGGGTAGCGGGACTTGCTGGAGAGACCCAGTACTTC. Its translation: CATRARVAGLAGETQYF.